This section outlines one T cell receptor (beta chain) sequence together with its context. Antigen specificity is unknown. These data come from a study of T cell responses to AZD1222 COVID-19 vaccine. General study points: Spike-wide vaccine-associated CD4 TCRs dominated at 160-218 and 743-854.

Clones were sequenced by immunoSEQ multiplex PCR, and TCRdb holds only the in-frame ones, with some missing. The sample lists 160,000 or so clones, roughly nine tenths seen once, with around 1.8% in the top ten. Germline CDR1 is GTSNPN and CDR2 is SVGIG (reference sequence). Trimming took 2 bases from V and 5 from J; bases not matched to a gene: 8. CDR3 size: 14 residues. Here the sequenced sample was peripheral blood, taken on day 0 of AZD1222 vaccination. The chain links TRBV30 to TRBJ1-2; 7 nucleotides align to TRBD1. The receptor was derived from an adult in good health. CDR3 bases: TGTGCCTGGAGTAGAGGGGGCAGGTTTTATGGCTACACCTTC. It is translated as CAWSRGGRFYGYTF. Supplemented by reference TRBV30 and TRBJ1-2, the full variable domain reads SQTIHQWPATLVQPVGSPLSLECTVEGTSNPNLYWYRQAAGRGLQLLFYSVGIGQISSEVPQNLSASRPQDRQFILSSKKLLLSDSGFYLCAWSRGGRFYGYTFGSGTRLTVV.